The T cell receptor beta chain described here comes from a study of blood T cell repertoires in COVID-19. The germline V gene has CDR1 SQVTM and CDR2 ANQGSEA. V was clipped by 0 bases and J by 0 bases, with 12 bases between them. This CDR3 is built from 15 residues. TCRdb's table, derived via immunoSEQ multiplex PCR, lists solely in-frame clones and lacks some. The sample records around 230,000 clones, 83% being singletons. V and J are TRBV29-1 and TRBJ2-7; the D is unclear. The receptor was isolated from a woman between 40 and 55 years old with active or convalescent COVID-19. The sequencing input was peripheral blood. Here the CDR3 reads CSVEDRWPGSYEQYF. The CDR3 DNA sequence: TGCAGCGTTGAAGATAGGTGGCCAGGCTCCTACGAGCAGTACTTC.